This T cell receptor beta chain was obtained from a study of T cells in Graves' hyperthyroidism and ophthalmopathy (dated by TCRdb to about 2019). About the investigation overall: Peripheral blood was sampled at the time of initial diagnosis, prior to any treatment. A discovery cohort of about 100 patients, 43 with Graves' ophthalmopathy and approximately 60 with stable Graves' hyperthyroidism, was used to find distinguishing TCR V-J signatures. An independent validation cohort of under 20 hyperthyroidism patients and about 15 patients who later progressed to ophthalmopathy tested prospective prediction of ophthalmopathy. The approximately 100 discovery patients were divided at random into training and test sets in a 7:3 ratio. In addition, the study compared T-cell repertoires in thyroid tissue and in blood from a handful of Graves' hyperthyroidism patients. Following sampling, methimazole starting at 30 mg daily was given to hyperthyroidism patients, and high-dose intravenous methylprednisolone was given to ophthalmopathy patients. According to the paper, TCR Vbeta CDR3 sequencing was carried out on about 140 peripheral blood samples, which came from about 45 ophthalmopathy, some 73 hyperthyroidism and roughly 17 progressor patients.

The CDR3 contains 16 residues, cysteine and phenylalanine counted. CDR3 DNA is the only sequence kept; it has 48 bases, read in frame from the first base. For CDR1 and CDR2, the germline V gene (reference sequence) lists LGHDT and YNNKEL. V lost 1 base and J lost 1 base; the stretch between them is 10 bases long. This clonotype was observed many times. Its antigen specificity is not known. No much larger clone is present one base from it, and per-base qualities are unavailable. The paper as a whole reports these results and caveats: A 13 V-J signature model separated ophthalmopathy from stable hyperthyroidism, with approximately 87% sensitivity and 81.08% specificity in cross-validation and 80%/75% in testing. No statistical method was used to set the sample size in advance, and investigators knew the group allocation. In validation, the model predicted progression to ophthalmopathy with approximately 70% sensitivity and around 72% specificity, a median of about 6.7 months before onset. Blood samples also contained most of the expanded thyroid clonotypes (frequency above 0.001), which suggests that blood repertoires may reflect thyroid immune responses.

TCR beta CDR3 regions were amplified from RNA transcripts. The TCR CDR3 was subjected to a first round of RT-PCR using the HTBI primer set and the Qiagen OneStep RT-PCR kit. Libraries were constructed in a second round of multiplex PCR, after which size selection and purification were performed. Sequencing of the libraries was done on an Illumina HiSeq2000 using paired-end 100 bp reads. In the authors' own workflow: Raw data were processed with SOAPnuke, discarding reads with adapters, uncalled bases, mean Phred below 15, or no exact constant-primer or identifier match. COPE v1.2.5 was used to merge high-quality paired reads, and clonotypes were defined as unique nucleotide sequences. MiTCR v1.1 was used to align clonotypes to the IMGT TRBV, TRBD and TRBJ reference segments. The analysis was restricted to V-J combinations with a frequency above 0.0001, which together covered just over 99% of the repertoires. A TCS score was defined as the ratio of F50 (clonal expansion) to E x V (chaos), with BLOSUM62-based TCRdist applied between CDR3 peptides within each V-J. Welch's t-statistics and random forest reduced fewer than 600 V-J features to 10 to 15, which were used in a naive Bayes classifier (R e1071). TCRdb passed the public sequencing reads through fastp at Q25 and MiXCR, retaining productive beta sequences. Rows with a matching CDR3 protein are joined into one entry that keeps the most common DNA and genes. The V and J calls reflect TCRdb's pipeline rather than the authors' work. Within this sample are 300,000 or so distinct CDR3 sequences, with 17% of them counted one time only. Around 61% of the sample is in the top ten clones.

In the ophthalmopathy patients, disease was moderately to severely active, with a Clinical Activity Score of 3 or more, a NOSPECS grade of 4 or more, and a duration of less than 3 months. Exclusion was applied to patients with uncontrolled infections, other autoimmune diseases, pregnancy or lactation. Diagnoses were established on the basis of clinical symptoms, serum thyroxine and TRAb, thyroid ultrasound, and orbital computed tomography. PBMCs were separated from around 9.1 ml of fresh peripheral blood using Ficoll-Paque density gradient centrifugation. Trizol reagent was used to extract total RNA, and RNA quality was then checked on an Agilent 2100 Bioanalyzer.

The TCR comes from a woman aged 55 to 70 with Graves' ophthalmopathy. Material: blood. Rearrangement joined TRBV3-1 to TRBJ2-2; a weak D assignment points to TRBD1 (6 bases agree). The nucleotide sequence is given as TGTGCCAGCAGCCAAGTGGGGGCAGGGAACACCGGGGAGCTGTTTTTT. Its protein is CASSQVGAGNTGELFF.